One sample yielded the 23 T cell receptor beta chains listed below, sequenced in a study of control samples from healthy donors and cancer patients. The data were produced by immunoSEQ multiplex PCR, yet TCRdb's version contains in-frame clones alone and is incomplete. The table includes under 200,000 clones, 70% to 90% detected once. The sample comprised blood. All receptors come from a woman aged 30 to 39 in good health.

The chain has TRBV28 and TRBJ1-2; 7 bases agree with TRBD1. Per the germline V gene, CDR1 is MDHEN and CDR2 is SYDVKM. The CDR3 has 15 amino acids. J gave up 8 bases and V 6 bases, and 15 bases lay outside the gene matches. The CDR3 region has the DNA TGTGCCAGCAGCTCTCCTGGACAGGATGCTAAGGGCTACACCTTC. This sequence encodes CASSSPGQDAKGYTF.

V is TRBV3-1 (or the pseudogene TRBV3-2) and J is TRBJ2-7; D might be TRBD1 (6 bases). V dropped 0 bases and J dropped 1 base, with 10 bases sitting between them. Per germline, CDR1 LGHDT and CDR2 YNNKEL (reference sequence). The CDR3 extends over 15 amino acids. The CDR3 protein is CASSQEGTPSYEQYF. Here the CDR3 DNA reads TGTGCCAGCAGCCAAGAAGGGACACCATCCTACGAGCAGTACTTC.

In its sample, this clone was seen once. This chain connects TRBV9 to TRBJ1-1, with a tentative D call TRBD1 (5 bases). Per the germline V gene, CDR1 is SGDLS and CDR2 is YYNGEE. There are 17 residues in the CDR3. V lost 3 bases to trimming and J lost 1 base, with 19 bases between them. This CDR3 reads CASSEPPGGAWNTEAFF. The DNA of the CDR3 is TGTGCCAGCAGCGAACCCCCTGGAGGGGCATGGAACACTGAAGCTTTCTTT. Using reference TRBV9 and TRBJ1-1 for the parts outside the CDR3, the full variable domain is DSGVTQTPKHLITATGQRVTLRCSPRSGDLSVYWYQQSLDQGLQFLIQYYNGEERAKGNILERFSAQQFPDLHSELNLSSLELGDSALYFCASSEPPGGAWNTEAFFGQGTRLTVV.

The chain uses TRBV7-9 and TRBJ2-1; 7 bases fit TRBD1. CDR1 is SEHNR and CDR2 is FQNEAQ in the germline V gene (reference sequence). V lost 4 bases and J lost 5; bases outside the gene matches: 8. The CDR3 contains 15 residues. The CDR3 sequence: CASSSTGTINNEQFF. CDR3 sequence (DNA): TGTGCCAGCAGCTCGACAGGGACCATAAACAATGAGCAGTTCTTC.

Here the CDR3 reads CAISESGGLAGGGTGELFF. The CDR3 coding sequence is TGTGCCATCAGTGAGTCGGGGGGACTAGCGGGAGGCGGAACCGGGGAGCTGTTTTTT. V gene TRBV10-3 combines with J gene TRBJ2-2; 15 bases agree with TRBD2. Trimming removed 0 bases from V and 5 bases from J; junction bases left unmatched: 7. CDR3 length: 19 amino acids. The V gene's germline CDR1 is ENHRY and CDR2 SYGVKD.

The chain couples TRBV14 to TRBJ1-5, with TRBD1 matching over 12 bases. CDR3 length: 19 amino acids. J was trimmed by 1 base and V by 1 base; bases with no gene match: 8. Germline V CDR1 and CDR2: SGHDN, FVKESK. In DNA form, the CDR3 reads TGTGCCAGCAGCCAAGGGACGGGACAGGGGGCCAAAAGCAATCAGCCCCAGCATTTT. It specifies CASSQGTGQGAKSNQPQHF.

The chain links TRBV12-3 or TRBV12-4 to TRBJ1-4, with 7 positions matching TRBD1. The CDR3 extends over 13 amino acids. Trimming at V came to 8 bases and at J to 4 bases, leaving 4 bases not matched to a gene. CDR3 amino acids: CASGGTVNEKLFF. In nucleotides, the CDR3 is TGTGCCAGCGGGGGGACAGTTAATGAAAAACTGTTTTTT.

The chain couples TRBV5-1 to TRBJ1-1; 8 bases align to TRBD1. The CDR3 runs to 15 residues. The V segment lost 4 bases and the J segment 7 bases; nucleotides outside the gene matches: 12. Per the germline V gene, CDR1 is SGHRS and CDR2 is YFSETQ. In nucleotides, the CDR3 is TGCGCCAGCAGCGGAGGATCGTGGGGACAGGATGAAGCTTTCTTT. Translating gives CASSGGSWGQDEAFF.

This chain joins TRBV27 and TRBJ2-3; no firm D call. The V gene lost 11 bases and the J gene lost 0 bases, with 12 bases spanning the gap. The CDR3 totals 13 residues. Germline loops: CDR1 MNHEY, CDR2 SMNVEV (reference sequence). The CDR3 protein is CAAKQTSTDTQYF. As DNA, the CDR3 is TGTGCCGCGAAGCAGACTAGCACAGATACGCAGTATTTT.

V gene TRBV29-1 combines with J gene TRBJ1-1; TRBD1 aligns across 9 bases. Germline trimming cut 7 bases from V and 1 base from J; bases unmatched to any gene: 4. The germline V gene encodes CDR1 SQVTM and CDR2 ANQGSEA. The CDR3 totals 13 residues. CDR3 sequence reads: CSAEQGANTEAFF. In nucleotides, the CDR3 is TGCAGCGCGGAACAGGGGGCGAACACTGAAGCTTTCTTT.

V gene TRBV11-2 combines with J gene TRBJ1-1; 7 bases fit TRBD1. V lost 4 bases and J lost 5; bases outside the gene matches: 7. CDR1 and CDR2 from the germline V gene are SGHAT and FQNNGV. The CDR3 spans 14 residues. The CDR3 protein is CASSSRQGLTEAFF. CDR3 coding DNA: TGTGCCAGCAGCTCCAGACAGGGTTTAACTGAAGCTTTCTTT.

For this clone: Other DNA sequences from this sample encode an identical CDR3 as well. V gene TRBV5-1 combines with J gene TRBJ1-1; D gene ambiguous. Trimming stripped 0 bases from V and 2 bases from J, with 5 bases between. From germline, CDR1 is SGHRS and CDR2 YFSETQ. The CDR3 consists of 13 residues. The DNA of the CDR3 is TGCGCCAGCAGCTTGGAGCCTAACACTGAAGCTTTCTTT. Translated, it gives CASSLEPNTEAFF.

The V and J genes are TRBV19 and TRBJ1-1, with D possibly TRBD1 on 5 matching bases. V lost 8 bases and J 4 bases, leaving 11 bases between the germline ends. Germline CDR1 is LNHDA and CDR2 is SQIVND (reference sequence). This CDR3 spans 12 amino acids. The CDR3 is CASSDSRTEAFF. The CDR3 DNA is TGTGCCAGTTCCGACAGCCGCACTGAAGCTTTCTTT.

The rearrangement joins TRBV6-1 to TRBJ2-5; no firm D call. The CDR3 totals 15 residues. Germline V CDR1 and CDR2: MNHNS, SASEGT. V lost 1 base, J lost 2 bases, and 11 bases lay in between. The CDR3 DNA reads TGTGCCAGCAGTGAAGGGCAGACACCACAAGAGACCCAGTACTTC. Amino acids: CASSEGQTPQETQYF.

The V call is TRBV3-1 (or the pseudogene TRBV3-2), the J call TRBJ2-1, with D perhaps being TRBD1 or TRBD2 (5 bases each). Germline CDR1 is LGHDT and CDR2 is YNNKEL (reference sequence). The ends were cut back, 4 bases at V and 2 bases at J, with 12 bases in the middle. This CDR3 is 15 amino acids long. CDR3 nucleotide sequence: TGTGCCAGCAGCCCCCGCCAGGGAGCCTACAATGAGCAGTTCTTC. This sequence encodes CASSPRQGAYNEQFF.

The rearrangement uses TRBV7-2 and TRBJ1-5; D unresolved. This CDR3 is built from 13 residues. Germline V gives CDR1 SGHTA, CDR2 FQGNSA. V lost 4 bases and J 5 bases, leaving 9 bases between the germline ends. The CDR3 loop reads CASSYLPDQPQHF. The CDR3, as DNA: TGTGCCAGCAGCTACCTCCCCGATCAGCCCCAGCATTTT.

The chain links TRBV10-3 to TRBJ1-1; TRBD1 is a possible D gene (6 bases). CDR3 length: 13 amino acids. V lost 6 bases to trimming and J lost 4 bases, with 12 bases between them. Germline loops: CDR1 ENHRY, CDR2 SYGVKD. CDR3 protein: CAIRGQRGTEAFF. The CDR3 bases are TGTGCCATCAGAGGACAGCGGGGCACTGAAGCTTTCTTT.

This chain connects TRBV13 to TRBJ2-7; D is uncertain. Trimming left V 5 bases short and J 4 bases short, with 18 bases between. The CDR3 runs 15 residues. The V gene's germline CDR1 is PRHDT and CDR2 FYEKMQ (reference sequence). Here the CDR3 reads CASSPLAVLGYEQYF. The CDR3, as DNA: TGTGCCAGCAGCCCATTAGCAGTTCTCGGGTACGAGCAGTACTTC.

This clone appeared a single time. The J gene is TRBJ1-4, the V gene TRBV20-1, with unresolved D. This CDR3 is built from 15 residues. V was cut by 3 bases and J by 3 bases, with 14 bases left in between. The germline CDR1 and CDR2 sequences are DFQATT and SNEGSKA (reference sequence). The CDR3 sequence is CSASSKGAPNEKLFF. The CDR3 DNA reads TGCAGTGCTAGTAGTAAAGGCGCACCTAATGAAAAACTGTTTTTT.

The chain joins TRBV21-1 to TRBJ2-5; no DNA check was done on the table's D call, TRBD2. TRBV21-1 constitutes a pseudogene. The CDR3 totals 17 residues. Here the CDR3 reads CASSKGLGLAGQETQYF. For the CDR3, the DNA is TGTGCCAGCAGCAAAGGACTTGGACTAGCCGGGCAAGAGACCCAGTACTTC.

This chain connects TRBV7-9 to TRBJ2-7; TRBD2 might be the D (5 bases). V shed 4 bases and J shed 3 bases, with 7 bases lying between them. Germline CDR1 reads SEHNR; CDR2 reads FQNEAQ (reference sequence). The CDR3 contains 12 residues. CDR3 residues: CASSSGDYEQYF. In DNA form, the CDR3 reads TGTGCCAGCAGCTCCGGGGACTACGAGCAGTACTTC. Filled out from reference TRBV7-9 and TRBJ2-7, the complete variable domain reads DTGVSQNPRHKITKRGQNVTFRCDPISEHNRLYWYRQTLGQGPEFLTYFQNEAQLEKSRLLSDRFSAERPKGSFSTLEIQRTEQGDSAMYLCASSSGDYEQYFGPGTRLTVT.

The rearrangement links TRBV7-7 to TRBJ2-2; 9 nucleotides align to TRBD2. In germline, CDR1 is SSHAT, CDR2 FNYEAQ (reference sequence). The CDR3 sequence is 16 residues long. CDR3 region: CASRAGGGTNTGELFF. As DNA, the CDR3 is TGTGCTAGCCGGGCGGGGGGGGGCACGAACACCGGGGAGCTGTTTTTT.

This sequence joins TRBV3-1 (or the pseudogene TRBV3-2) and TRBJ2-5; D not resolved. This CDR3 contains 15 residues. V was trimmed by 1 base and J by 3 bases, leaving 12 bases between them. Germline V gene lookup returns CDR1 LGHDT and CDR2 YNNKEL (reference sequence). CDR3 loop: CASSQGGLTKETQYF. In DNA, the CDR3 is TGTGCCAGCAGCCAAGGTGGTCTAACCAAAGAGACCCAGTACTTC.